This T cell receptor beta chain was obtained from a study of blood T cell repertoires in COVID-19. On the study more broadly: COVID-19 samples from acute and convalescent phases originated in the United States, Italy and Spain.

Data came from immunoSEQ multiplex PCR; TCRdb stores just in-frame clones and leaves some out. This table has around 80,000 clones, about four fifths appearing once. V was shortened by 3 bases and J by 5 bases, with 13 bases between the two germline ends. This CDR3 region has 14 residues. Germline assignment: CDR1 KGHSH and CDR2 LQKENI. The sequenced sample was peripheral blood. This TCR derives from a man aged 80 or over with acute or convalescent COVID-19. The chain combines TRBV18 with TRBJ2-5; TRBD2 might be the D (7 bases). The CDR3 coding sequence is TGTGCCAGCTCACCGGGGGGGGCGATGGAGACCCAGTACTTC. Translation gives CASSPGGAMETQYF.